This paragraph reports one TCR beta chain. No antigen is known for it. This sample was included in a study of OX40 agonist ivuxolimab in advanced cancers. Repertoires were generated with immunoSEQ multiplex PCR, while TCRdb's copy carries only in-frame clones and drops some. The sample lists around 38,000 clones, about 92% occurring once. Overall study findings and caveats: Researchers did not determine the expanded peripheral T cells' antigen specificity.

Germline CDR1 is MNHEY and CDR2 is SMNVEV (reference sequence). The CDR3 is 15 residues long. Deletions cut 3 bases from V and 2 bases from J, with 14 bases between. The clonotype was recovered from an adult with an advanced solid tumor such as melanoma, head and neck, liver or kidney cancer. J is TRBJ2-7 and V is TRBV27; D is unresolved. The sample consisted of CD4+ or CD8+ T cells sorted from blood, taken in a trial of the OX40 agonist ivuxolimab. CDR3: CASSLYSATPYEQYF. For the CDR3, the DNA is TGTGCCAGCAGTTTGTACAGTGCAACCCCCTACGAGCAGTACTTC.